This T cell receptor beta chain was identified during a study of STAT5B mutations in CD4+ large granular lymphocyte leukemia. Study-level results: Approximately 25% of private leukemic clonotypes occurred rarely in other patients' non-leukemic repertoires.

Worth noting for this clone: Its antigen is not identified.

Libraries were prepared by immunoSEQ multiplex PCR; TCRdb keeps only in-frame clonotypes and omits some of them. The sample has around 30,000 clones; 74% are singletons. The sequenced sample was CD4+ T cells from blood buffy coats. This clonotype was sampled from a human donor in good health.

This CDR3 reads CASSLAGSKNEKLFF. As DNA, the CDR3 is TGCGCCAGCAGCTTGGCCGGCAGCAAGAATGAAAAACTGTTTTTT. This sequence joins TRBV5-1 and TRBJ1-4; no reliable D call. This CDR3 comprises 15 residues. Germline assignment: CDR1 SGHRS and CDR2 YFSETQ. Trimming pared 0 bases from V and 5 bases from J, leaving 11 bases between.